This section outlines one T cell receptor (beta chain) sequence together with its context. Here immunoSEQ multiplex PCR was the method, and the copy in TCRdb shows in-frame clones only, minus some. The sample gives about 120,000 clones, 93% of which show up once; about 2.6% is in the top ten. This specimen comes from a study of control samples from healthy donors and cancer patients. CDR3 length equals 18 residues. The J segment lost 4 bases and the V segment lost 2 bases, leaving 12 bases of the junction unmatched. From germline, CDR1 is KGHDR and CDR2 SFDVKD. The J gene is TRBJ1-1, the V gene TRBV24-1; the match to TRBD1 covers 10 bases. The origin of this receptor is a man aged 25 to 40 in good health. The specimen sequenced was blood. The CDR3 coding sequence is TGTGCCACCAGTGATTCCCGGACAGGGGGTGGTCTACCCACTGAAGCTTTCTTT. Protein: CATSDSRTGGGLPTEAFF.